The rows below give T cell receptor beta chains drawn from one sample of a study of T cell repertoires in cytomegalovirus infection. TCRdb redid the calling of the reads with MiXCR, one entry per CDR3 protein. The sample comprises under 350,000 distinct CDR3 sequences, roughly a fifth of which are singletons, and approximately 20% rests with the top ten. These receptors have no known antigen. Sequencing used cultured PBMCs, obtained from culture after CMV antigen stimulation. The receptors originated from a human donor in good health (CMV status not recorded). Some clones in this sample may be carry-over from other donors' samples. Both conserved end residues are part of each CDR3. The D gene is left open where the match is weak. Part of the rows lack a size; the others show once, few, many or a class for expanded clones.

size: NA
V: TRBV19
J: TRBJ2-1
D: TRBD2
DNA: TGTGCCAGTAGTATAGCCAGCGGGAGGTACAATGAGCAGTTCTTC
CDR3: CASSIASGRYNEQFF

size: NA
V: TRBV10-3
J: TRBJ2-1
D: TRBD1
DNA: TGTGCCATCAGTGAGTCGGTTCTCGACAGGGATTACAATGAGCAGTTCTTC
CDR3: CAISESVLDRDYNEQFF

size: many
V: TRBV7-2
J: TRBJ2-7
D: NA
DNA: TGTGCCAGCAGCGCACAGGGAAGGGCCTACGAGCAGTACTTC
CDR3: CASSAQGRAYEQYF

size: few
V: TRBV7-2
J: TRBJ1-1
D: NA
DNA: TGTGCCAGCAGCCGTTCAGTGGACACTGAAGCTTTCTTT
CDR3: CASSRSVDTEAFF

size: many
V: TRBV7-9
J: TRBJ2-3
D: TRBD2
DNA: TGTGCCAGCAGGCGGGAGTCGACAGATACGCAGTATTTT
CDR3: CASRRESTDTQYF

size: many
V: TRBV7-8
J: TRBJ2-1
D: NA
DNA: TGTGCCAGCAGCGCCTCGGACTATCCTCGCCCTGGCAATGAGCAGTTCTTC
CDR3: CASSASDYPRPGNEQFF

size: few
V: TRBV11-2
J: TRBJ2-1
D: TRBD2
DNA: TGTGCCAGCAGCTTAGCTCTAGCGGGAGTGAGAGAGCAGTTCTTC
CDR3: CASSLALAGVREQFF

size: few
V: TRBV6-2/TRBV6-3
J: TRBJ2-7
D: NA
DNA: TGTGCCAGCAGTTCGGCGCACGCGAGCTCCTACGAGCAGTACTTC
CDR3: CASSSAHASSYEQYF

size: many
V: TRBV6-5
J: TRBJ2-5
D: NA
DNA: TGTGCCAGCAGTTACTCCGGGACCCAGTACTTC
CDR3: CASSYSGTQYF

size: NA
V: TRBV20-1
J: TRBJ2-1
D: NA
DNA: TGCAGTGCTAGACCGTCAAGGGGGAATGAGCAGTTCTTC
CDR3: CSARPSRGNEQFF

size: few
V: TRBV6-1
J: TRBJ2-1
D: NA
DNA: TGTGCCAGCAGTAAGCCCCCGCAGTCCTACAATGAGCAGTTCTTC
CDR3: CASSKPPQSYNEQFF

size: NA
V: TRBV5-1
J: TRBJ2-3
D: NA
DNA: TGCGCCAGCAGCCCGCACGGAGGTCGTGGAGGAGATACGCAGTATTTT
CDR3: CASSPHGGRGGDTQYF

size: few
V: TRBV11-2
J: TRBJ1-1
D: NA
DNA: TGTGCCAGCAGCTTAGGTTGGGGGCTGGGGGCAAGCACTGAAGCTTTCTTT
CDR3: CASSLGWGLGASTEAFF

size: many
V: TRBV7-9
J: TRBJ1-5
D: TRBD1
DNA: TGTGCCAGCAGCTTGGGGGGACAGGGGAGCCAGCCCCAGCATTTT
CDR3: CASSLGGQGSQPQHF

size: many
V: TRBV7-2
J: TRBJ2-7
D: TRBD2
DNA: TGTGCCAGCAGCTTGACTAGCGGTTACTCCTACGAGCAGTACTTC
CDR3: CASSLTSGYSYEQYF

size: NA
V: TRBV6-1
J: TRBJ2-1
D: TRBD2
DNA: TGTGCCAGCAGTTGGAATAGCGGGAGCTCCTACAATGAGCAGTTCTTC
CDR3: CASSWNSGSSYNEQFF

size: few
V: TRBV20-1
J: TRBJ2-5
D: NA
DNA: TGCAGTGCTAGAGTGGCTGGGGGCCAAGAGACCCAGTACTTC
CDR3: CSARVAGGQETQYF

size: NA
V: TRBV12-3/TRBV12-4
J: TRBJ2-2
D: NA
DNA: TGTGCCAGCACTCGGCGGGCCGTTAACACCGGGGGGCTGTTTTTT
CDR3: CASTRRAVNTGGLFF

size: NA
V: TRBV20-1
J: TRBJ1-1
D: NA
DNA: TGCAGTGCTAGAGATCGTTTGACGACTGAAGCTTTCTTT
CDR3: CSARDRLTTEAFF

size: few
V: TRBV20-1
J: TRBJ2-5
D: TRBD2
DNA: TGCAGTGCCCCAACCGGGACTACGCGGGCCCAGTACTTC
CDR3: CSAPTGTTRAQYF

size: many
V: TRBV7-9
J: TRBJ2-2
D: NA
DNA: TGTGCCAGCAGTCGCGGGTCATACACCGGGGAGCTGTTTTTT
CDR3: CASSRGSYTGELFF

size: NA
V: TRBV6-5
J: TRBJ2-3
D: NA
DNA: TGTGCCAGCAGTTACCCCTCGGCAGATACGCAGTATTTT
CDR3: CASSYPSADTQYF

size: NA
V: TRBV19
J: TRBJ2-1
D: NA
DNA: TGTGCCAGTAGTATAACGGGAGACTCCTACAATGAGCAGTTCTTC
CDR3: CASSITGDSYNEQFF

size: many
V: TRBV4-3
J: TRBJ2-3
D: TRBD2
DNA: TGCGCCAGCAGCCAAGGGCTAGCGGGAGAGGGTACGCAGTATTTT
CDR3: CASSQGLAGEGTQYF

size: NA
V: TRBV7-2
J: TRBJ2-3
D: NA
DNA: TGTGCCAGCAGCTTACCCCGCGGGACCGCCACAGATACGCAGTATTTT
CDR3: CASSLPRGTATDTQYF

size: NA
V: TRBV20-1
J: TRBJ2-3
D: NA
DNA: TGCAGTGCTAGGGCCGGGGAAGACGATACGCAGTATTTT
CDR3: CSARAGEDDTQYF

size: many
V: TRBV7-9
J: TRBJ2-1
D: NA
DNA: TGTGCCAGCAGCTCCGGGACATACAATGAGCAGTTCTTC
CDR3: CASSSGTYNEQFF

size: many
V: TRBV19
J: TRBJ1-1
D: TRBD1
DNA: TGTGCCAGTAGGGGGACAGGCCTCACTCTCCCTGAAGCTTTCTTT
CDR3: CASRGTGLTLPEAFF

size: NA
V: TRBV7-8
J: TRBJ2-7
D: TRBD1
DNA: TGTGCCAGCAGCTTGGACAGGATCAAGACCTACGAGCAGTACTTC
CDR3: CASSLDRIKTYEQYF

size: few
V: TRBV28
J: TRBJ1-2
D: NA
DNA: TGTGCCAGCAGCGCGGGAGCTAACTATGGCTACACCTTC
CDR3: CASSAGANYGYTF

size: NA
V: TRBV28
J: TRBJ2-7
D: NA
DNA: TGTGCCAGCAGTTTAAGGACCCTTTACTACGAGCAGTACTTC
CDR3: CASSLRTLYYEQYF

size: NA
V: TRBV5-6
J: TRBJ2-3
D: TRBD2
DNA: TGTGCCAGCAGCATAAGGACTAGCGGGTCAGCGGATACGCAGTATTTT
CDR3: CASSIRTSGSADTQYF